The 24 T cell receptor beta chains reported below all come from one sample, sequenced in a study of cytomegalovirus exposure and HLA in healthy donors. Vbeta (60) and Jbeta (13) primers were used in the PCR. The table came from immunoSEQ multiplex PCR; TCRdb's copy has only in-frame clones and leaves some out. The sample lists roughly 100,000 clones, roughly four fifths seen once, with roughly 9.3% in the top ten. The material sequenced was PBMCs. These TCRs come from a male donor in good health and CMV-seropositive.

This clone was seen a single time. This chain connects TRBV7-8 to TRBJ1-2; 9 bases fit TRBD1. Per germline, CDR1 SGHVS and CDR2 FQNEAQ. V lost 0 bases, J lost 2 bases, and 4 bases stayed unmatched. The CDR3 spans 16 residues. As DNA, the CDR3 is TGTGCCAGCAGCTTAGCGGTAGGACAGGGGAACTATGGCTACACCTTC. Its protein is CASSLAVGQGNYGYTF.

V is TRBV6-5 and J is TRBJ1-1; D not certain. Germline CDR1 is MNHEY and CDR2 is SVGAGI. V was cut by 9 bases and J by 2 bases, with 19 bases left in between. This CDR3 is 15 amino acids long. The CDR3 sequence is CASMVFRLLNTEAFF. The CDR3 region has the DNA TGTGCCAGTATGGTTTTCCGATTACTAAACACTGAAGCTTTCTTT.

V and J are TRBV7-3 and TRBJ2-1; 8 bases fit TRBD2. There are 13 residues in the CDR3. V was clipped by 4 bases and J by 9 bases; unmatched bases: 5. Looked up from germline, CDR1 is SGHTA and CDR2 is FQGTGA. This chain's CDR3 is CASSSGLVGEQFF. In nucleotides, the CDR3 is TGTGCCAGCAGCTCGGGACTAGTGGGTGAGCAGTTCTTC.

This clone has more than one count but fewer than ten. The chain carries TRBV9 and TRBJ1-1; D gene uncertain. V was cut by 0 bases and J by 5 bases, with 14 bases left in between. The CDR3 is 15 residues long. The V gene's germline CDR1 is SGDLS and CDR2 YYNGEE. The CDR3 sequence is CASSVGGSGLTEAFF. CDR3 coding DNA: TGTGCCAGCAGCGTAGGAGGGAGTGGGTTAACTGAAGCTTTCTTT.

CDR3 region: CASSKVALMNTEAFF. The CDR3, as DNA: TGTGCCAGCAGTAAAGTTGCACTCATGAACACTGAAGCTTTCTTT. The chain uses TRBV27 and TRBJ1-1; no clear D. The CDR3 loop spans 15 amino acids. Trimming stripped 5 bases from V and 0 bases from J, with 13 bases between. Germline values: CDR1 MNHEY, CDR2 SMNVEV (reference sequence).

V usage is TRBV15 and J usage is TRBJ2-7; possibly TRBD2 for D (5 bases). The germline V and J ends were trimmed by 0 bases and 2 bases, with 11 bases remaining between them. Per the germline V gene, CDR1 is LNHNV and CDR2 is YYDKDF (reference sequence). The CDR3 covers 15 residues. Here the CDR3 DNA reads TGTGCCACCAGCAGAGATCGAGCGGCCGCCTACGAGCAGTACTTC. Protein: CATSRDRAAAYEQYF.

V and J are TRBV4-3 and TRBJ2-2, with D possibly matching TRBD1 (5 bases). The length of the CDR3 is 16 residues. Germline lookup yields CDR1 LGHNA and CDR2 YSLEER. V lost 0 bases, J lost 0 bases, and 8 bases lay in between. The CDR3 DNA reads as TGCGCCAGCAGCCAAGAGCAGGGTACGAACACCGGGGAGCTGTTTTTT. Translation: CASSQEQGTNTGELFF.

Here the CDR3 reads CSVEGTSGSYNEQFF. CDR3 DNA sequence: TGCAGCGTTGAAGGGACTAGCGGGAGTTACAATGAGCAGTTCTTC. J is TRBJ2-1 and V is TRBV29-1; TRBD2 agrees at 13 bases. The CDR3 totals 15 residues. Germline trimming cut 1 base from V and 4 bases from J; bases unmatched to any gene: 1. CDR1 SQVTM and CDR2 ANQGSEA come from the germline V gene.

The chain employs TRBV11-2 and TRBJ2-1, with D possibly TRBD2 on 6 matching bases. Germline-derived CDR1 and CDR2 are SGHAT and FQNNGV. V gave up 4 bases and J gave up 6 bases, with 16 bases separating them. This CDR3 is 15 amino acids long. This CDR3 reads CASSSFSGLGNEQFF. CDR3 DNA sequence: TGTGCCAGCAGCTCATTTAGCGGTCTGGGCAATGAGCAGTTCTTC. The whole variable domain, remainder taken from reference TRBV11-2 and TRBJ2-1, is EAGVAQSPRYKIIEKRQSVAFWCNPISGHATLYWYQQILGQGPKLLIQFQNNGVVDDSQLPKDRFSAERLKGVDSTLKIQPAKLEDSAVYLCASSSFSGLGNEQFFGPGTRLTVL.

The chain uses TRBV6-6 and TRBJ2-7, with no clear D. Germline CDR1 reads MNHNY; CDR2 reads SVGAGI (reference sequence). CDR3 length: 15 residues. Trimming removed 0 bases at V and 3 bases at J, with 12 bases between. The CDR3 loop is CASSYSIGQGYEQYF. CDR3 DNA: TGTGCCAGCAGTTACTCGATTGGGCAAGGCTACGAGCAGTACTTC.

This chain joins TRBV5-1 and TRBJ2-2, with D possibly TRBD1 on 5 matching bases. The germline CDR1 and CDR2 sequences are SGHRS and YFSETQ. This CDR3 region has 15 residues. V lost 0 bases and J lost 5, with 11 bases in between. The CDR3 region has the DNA TGCGCCAGCAGCTTGGGGGGCGTCGGGACCGGGGAGCTGTTTTTT. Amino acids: CASSLGGVGTGELFF.

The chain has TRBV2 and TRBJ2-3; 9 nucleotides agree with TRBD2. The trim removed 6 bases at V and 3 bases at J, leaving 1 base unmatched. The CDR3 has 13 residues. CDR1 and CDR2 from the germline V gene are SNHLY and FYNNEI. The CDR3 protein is CASRTSGTDTQYF. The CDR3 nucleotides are TGTGCCAGCAGGACTAGCGGAACAGATACGCAGTATTTT.

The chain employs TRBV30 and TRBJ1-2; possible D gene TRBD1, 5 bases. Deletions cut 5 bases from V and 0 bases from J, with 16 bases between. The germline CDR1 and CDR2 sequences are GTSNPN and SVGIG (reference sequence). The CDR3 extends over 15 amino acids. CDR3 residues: CAWGAVGSANYGYTF. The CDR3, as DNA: TGTGCCTGGGGGGCAGTTGGGTCAGCTAACTATGGCTACACCTTC.

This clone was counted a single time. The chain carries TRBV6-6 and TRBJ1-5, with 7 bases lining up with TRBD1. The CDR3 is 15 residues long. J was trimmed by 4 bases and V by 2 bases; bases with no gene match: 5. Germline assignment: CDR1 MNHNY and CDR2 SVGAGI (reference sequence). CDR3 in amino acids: CASSYGTVNNQPQHF. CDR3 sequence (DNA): TGTGCCAGCAGTTACGGGACAGTGAATAATCAGCCCCAGCATTTT.

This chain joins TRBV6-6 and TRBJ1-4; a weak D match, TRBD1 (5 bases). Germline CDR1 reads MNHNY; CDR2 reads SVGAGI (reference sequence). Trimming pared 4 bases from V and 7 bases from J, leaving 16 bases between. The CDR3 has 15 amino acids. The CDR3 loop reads CASSWAGPQGEKLFF. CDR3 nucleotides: TGTGCCAGCAGTTGGGCCGGGCCGCAGGGTGAAAAACTGTTTTTT.

Here the CDR3 DNA reads TGTGCCAGCAGCTTGGTCCTCGGGGGACTAGCGGGAGTATTTAACGAGCAGTACTTC. This gives the protein CASSLVLGGLAGVFNEQYF. This chain joins TRBV5-6 and TRBJ2-7; 14 bases map to TRBD2. This CDR3 is 19 amino acids long. Germline V gene data show CDR1 as SGHDT and CDR2 as YYEEEE. Trimming removed 0 bases from V and 5 bases from J; junction bases left unmatched: 13.

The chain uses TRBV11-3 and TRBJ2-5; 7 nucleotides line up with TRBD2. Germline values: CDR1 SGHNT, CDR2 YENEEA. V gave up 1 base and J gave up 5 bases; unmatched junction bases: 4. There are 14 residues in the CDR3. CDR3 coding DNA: TGTGCCAGCAGCTTAGCCCACGGGGGGGAGACCCAGTACTTC. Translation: CASSLAHGGETQYF.

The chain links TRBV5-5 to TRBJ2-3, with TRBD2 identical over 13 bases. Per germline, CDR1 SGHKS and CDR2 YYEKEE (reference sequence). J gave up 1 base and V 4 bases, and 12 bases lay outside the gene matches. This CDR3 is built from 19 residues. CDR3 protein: CASSRTGLAGVPGTDTQYF. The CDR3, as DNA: TGTGCCAGCAGCCGGACCGGACTAGCGGGAGTTCCAGGCACAGATACGCAGTATTTT.

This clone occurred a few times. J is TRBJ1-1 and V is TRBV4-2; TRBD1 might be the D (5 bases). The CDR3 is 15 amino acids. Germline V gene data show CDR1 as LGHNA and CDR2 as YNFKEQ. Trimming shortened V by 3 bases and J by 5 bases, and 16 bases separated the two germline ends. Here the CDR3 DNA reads TGTGCCAGCAGCCACCCCAAGACGGGGGGTACTGAAGCTTTCTTT. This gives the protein CASSHPKTGGTEAFF.

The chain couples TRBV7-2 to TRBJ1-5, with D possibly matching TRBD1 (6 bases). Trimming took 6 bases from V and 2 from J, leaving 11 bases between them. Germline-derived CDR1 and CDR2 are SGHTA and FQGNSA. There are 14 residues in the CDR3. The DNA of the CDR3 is TGTGCCAGCAGACCACCAGGGGGCAATCAGCCCCAGCATTTT. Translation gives CASRPPGGNQPQHF.

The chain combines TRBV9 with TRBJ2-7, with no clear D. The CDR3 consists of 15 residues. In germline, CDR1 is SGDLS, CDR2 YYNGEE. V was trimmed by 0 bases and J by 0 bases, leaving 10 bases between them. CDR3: CASSVEAATSYEQYF. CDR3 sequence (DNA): TGTGCCAGCAGCGTAGAGGCAGCGACCTCCTACGAGCAGTACTTC.

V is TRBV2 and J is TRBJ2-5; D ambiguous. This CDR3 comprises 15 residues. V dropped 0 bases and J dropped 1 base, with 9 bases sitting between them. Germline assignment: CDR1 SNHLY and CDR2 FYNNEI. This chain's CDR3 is CASSEAGSPQETQYF. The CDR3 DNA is TGTGCCAGCAGTGAAGCGGGCAGTCCCCAAGAGACCCAGTACTTC.

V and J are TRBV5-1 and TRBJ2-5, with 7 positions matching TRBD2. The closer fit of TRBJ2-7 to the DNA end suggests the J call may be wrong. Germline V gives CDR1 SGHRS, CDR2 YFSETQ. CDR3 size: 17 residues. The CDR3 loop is CASSFSPPGLYPSEQYF. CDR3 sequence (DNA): TGCGCCAGCAGCTTTAGCCCACCGGGACTATATCCCTCCGAGCAGTACTTC.

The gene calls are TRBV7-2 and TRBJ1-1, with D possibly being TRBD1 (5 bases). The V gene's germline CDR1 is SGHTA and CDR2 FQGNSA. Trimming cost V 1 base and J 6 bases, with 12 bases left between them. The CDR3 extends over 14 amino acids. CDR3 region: CASSLDGAVPEAFF. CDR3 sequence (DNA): TGTGCCAGCAGCTTAGATGGGGCTGTACCTGAAGCTTTCTTT.